This TCR beta chain was captured by sequencing in a study of T cells in Graves' hyperthyroidism and ophthalmopathy (dated by TCRdb to about 2019). In the study overall: Peripheral blood was collected at initial diagnosis, before any treatment. TCR V-J signatures able to tell the groups apart were searched for in a discovery cohort of approximately 95 patients, of whom under 45 had Graves' ophthalmopathy and some 60 had stable Graves' hyperthyroidism. Prospective prediction of ophthalmopathy was tested in an independent validation cohort consisting of about 19 hyperthyroidism patients and about 17 patients who later progressed to ophthalmopathy. The roughly 94 discovery patients were randomly divided into training and test sets at a 7:3 ratio. The study also compared thyroid tissue and blood T-cell repertoires from roughly 6 Graves' hyperthyroidism patients. After sampling, hyperthyroidism patients received methimazole starting at 30 mg daily, and ophthalmopathy patients received high-dose intravenous methylprednisolone. The paper describes TCR Vbeta CDR3 sequencing of more than 120 peripheral blood samples, made up of 43 ophthalmopathy patients, roughly 75 hyperthyroidism patients and 17 progressor patients. What the authors observed across the whole study: Most expanded thyroid clonotypes (frequency above 0.001) were also detected in blood, a finding suggesting that blood repertoires may reflect thyroid immune responses. Ophthalmopathy was separated from stable hyperthyroidism by a 13 V-J signature model, with about 88% sensitivity and about 81% specificity obtained in cross-validation and 80%/75% obtained in testing. No statistical method was used to fix the sample size in advance, and group allocation was not hidden from the investigators. In validation, progression to ophthalmopathy was predicted by the model with nearly 71% sensitivity and just over 72% specificity, a median of approximately 7.1 months before onset.

Amplification of TCR beta CDR3 regions was carried out from RNA transcripts. The TCR CDR3 was subjected to a first round of RT-PCR using the HTBI primer set and the Qiagen OneStep RT-PCR kit. Libraries were constructed in a second round of multiplex PCR, after which size selection and purification were carried out. The libraries were sequenced on an Illumina HiSeq2000 using paired-end 100 bp reads. The study's own analysis went as follows. SOAPnuke was used to process the raw data, removing reads that contained adapters or uncalled bases, had a mean Phred below 15, or lacked an exact match to the constant primer or identifier. COPE v1.2.5 was used to merge the high-quality paired reads, and each unique nucleotide sequence was defined as a clonotype. MiTCR v1.1 was used to align clonotypes to the IMGT TRBV, TRBD and TRBJ reference segments. Analysis was restricted to V-J combinations with a frequency above 0.0001, which covered 99.2% of repertoires. The TCS score was defined as F50 (clonal expansion) divided by E x V (chaos), with BLOSUM62-based TCRdist calculated between CDR3 peptides within each V-J. Welch's t-statistics and random forest reduced fewer than 600 V-J features to about 12, which were used in a naive Bayes classifier (R e1071). TCRdb trimmed the raw reads at Q25, called clones with MiXCR and kept productive beta chains. Entries that share a CDR3 protein sequence are merged under the most common genes and DNA. The V and J calls, along with clone size, are taken from TCRdb and not from the paper's own processing. Recorded for this sample are approximately 400,000 distinct CDR3 sequences; around 18% of them occurred a single time. The ten largest make up roughly two fifths of the sample.

Cut back by 3 bases and 10 bases, the V and J ends lie 22 bases apart. CDR1 and CDR2 (DFQATT, SNEGSKA) derive from the germline V gene (reference sequence). Counted from cysteine to phenylalanine, this CDR3 has 16 amino acids. Here the CDR3 DNA is all that survives: 48 bases in frame from base 1. A few counts support this clonotype. Its target antigen remains unknown. One base away there is no much larger clone; base qualities are not given. In the ophthalmopathy patients, disease was moderately to severely active, with a Clinical Activity Score of 3 or more, a NOSPECS grade of 4 or more, and a duration of less than 3 months. Any patient with an uncontrolled infection, another autoimmune disease, pregnancy or lactation was excluded. Diagnoses relied on clinical symptoms, serum thyroxine and TRAb, thyroid ultrasound and orbital computed tomography. Ficoll-Paque density gradient centrifugation was used to isolate PBMCs from about 10 ml of fresh peripheral blood. Total RNA was extracted using Trizol reagent, and RNA quality was assessed on an Agilent 2100 Bioanalyzer.

The specimen was blood. The sequence derives from a man aged 18 to 30 with Graves' ophthalmopathy. The V and J genes are TRBV20-1 and TRBJ1-6; the D region possibly corresponds to TRBD1 (5 bases align). This receptor has the CDR3 CSARFEATQGESPLHF. DNA sequence: TGCAGTGCTAGGTTTGAAGCGACCCAAGGGGAGTCACCCCTCCACTTT.